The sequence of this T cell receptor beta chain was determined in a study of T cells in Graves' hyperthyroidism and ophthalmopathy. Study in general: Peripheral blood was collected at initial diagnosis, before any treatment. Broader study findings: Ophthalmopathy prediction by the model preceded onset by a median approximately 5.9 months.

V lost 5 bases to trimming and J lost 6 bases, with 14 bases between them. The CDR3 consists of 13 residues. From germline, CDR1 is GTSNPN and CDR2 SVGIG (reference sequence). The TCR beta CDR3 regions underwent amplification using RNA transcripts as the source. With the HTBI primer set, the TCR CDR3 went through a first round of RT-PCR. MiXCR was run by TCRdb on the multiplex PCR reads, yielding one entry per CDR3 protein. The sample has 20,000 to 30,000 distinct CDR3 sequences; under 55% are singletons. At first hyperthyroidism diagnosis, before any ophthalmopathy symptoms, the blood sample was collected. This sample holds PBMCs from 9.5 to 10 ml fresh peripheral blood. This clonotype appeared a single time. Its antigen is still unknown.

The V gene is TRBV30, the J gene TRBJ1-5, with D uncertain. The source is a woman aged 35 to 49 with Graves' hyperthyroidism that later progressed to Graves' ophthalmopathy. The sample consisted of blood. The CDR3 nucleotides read TGTGCCTGGGGCCGTGGCCCCAGTCAGCCCCAGCATTTT. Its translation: CAWGRGPSQPQHF.